This TCR beta chain was identified during a study of naive and memory T cell subsets. Study conclusions and caveats: Findings for naive and memory subsets could not be checked against ground truth. Especially in CD8 cells, naive repertoires contained a few larger clonotypes, possibly CD45RA-re-expressing memory cells.

CDR1 is SNHLY, CDR2 FYNNEI, per germline. Trimming shortened V by 6 bases and J by 6 bases, and 11 bases separated the two germline ends. CDR3 length equals 13 residues. Two oligonucleotides, mixed equimolar, formed the beta constant-region primer covering TRBC1 and TRBC2. Ligated cDNA was amplified by four rounds of PCR with nested alpha and beta constant-region primers and SP2. Ligation attached a single-stranded oligonucleotide with a 12-nucleotide UMI and the SP2 primer to the cDNA 3' end. TCRdb processed the UMI-ligation and nested PCR reads anew with MiXCR; each CDR3 protein has one entry. The data contain about 150,000 distinct CDR3 sequences, about 20% of them singletons. CD4+ T cell IFNgamma after overnight CMV lysate exposure gave donor CMV status. Regarding this clonotype: What it binds is unknown.

Sample: naive CD4+ T cells from blood. The V and J genes are TRBV2 and TRBJ2-2; D is unclear. The TCR sequence derives from a human donor in good health. CDR3: CASSIGVAGELFF. The DNA for the CDR3 is TGTGCCAGCAGCATAGGAGTCGCCGGGGAGCTGTTTTTT.